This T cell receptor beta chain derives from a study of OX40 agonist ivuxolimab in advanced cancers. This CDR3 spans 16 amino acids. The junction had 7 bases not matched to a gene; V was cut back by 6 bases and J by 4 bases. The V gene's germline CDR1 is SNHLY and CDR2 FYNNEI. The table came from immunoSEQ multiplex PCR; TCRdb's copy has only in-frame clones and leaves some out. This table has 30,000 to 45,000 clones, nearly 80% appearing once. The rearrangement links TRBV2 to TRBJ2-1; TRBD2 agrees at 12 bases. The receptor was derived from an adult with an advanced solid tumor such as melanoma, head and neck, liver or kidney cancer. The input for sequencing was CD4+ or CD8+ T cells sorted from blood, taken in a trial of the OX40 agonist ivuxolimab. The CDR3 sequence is CASRSSGRAYYNEQFF. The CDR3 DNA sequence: TGTGCCAGCAGGTCTAGCGGGAGGGCGTATTACAATGAGCAGTTCTTC.